Below are 8 T cell receptor beta chains sequenced from a single sample in a study of OX40 agonist ivuxolimab in advanced cancers. TCRdb's table, derived via immunoSEQ multiplex PCR, lists solely in-frame clones and lacks some. The sample carries under 80,000 clones, around 91% recorded once. The sequences come from CD4+ or CD8+ T cells sorted from blood, collected in a trial of the OX40 agonist ivuxolimab. These receptors were obtained from an adult with an advanced solid tumor such as melanoma, head and neck, liver or kidney cancer.

The chain employs TRBV11-2 and TRBJ1-3, with D unclear. CDR3 length: 15 amino acids. V was trimmed by 5 bases and J by 0 bases, leaving 11 bases between them. Germline assignment: CDR1 SGHAT and CDR2 FQNNGV. CDR3 in amino acids: CASSPPGISGNTIYF. DNA for the CDR3: TGTGCCAGCAGCCCCCCGGGGATCTCTGGAAACACCATATATTTT.

The gene calls are TRBV27 and TRBJ2-1; 7 nucleotides agree with TRBD2. Germline assignment: CDR1 MNHEY and CDR2 SMNVEV (reference sequence). V trimming: 6 bases; J trimming: 4 bases; junction bases outside the gene matches: 15. The CDR3 spans 17 residues. The CDR3 here is CASRKERGRTLYNEQFF. CDR3 DNA: TGTGCCAGCAGAAAAGAGCGGGGAAGGACTCTTTACAATGAGCAGTTCTTC.

This clone was seen just once. The gene calls are TRBV5-1 and TRBJ2-5; D is possibly TRBD1 (5 bases). Deletions cut 6 bases from V and 2 bases from J, with 11 bases between. Germline V gene data show CDR1 as SGHRS and CDR2 as YFSETQ. CDR3 length: 13 residues. The CDR3 loop reads CASNRGNQETQYF. The CDR3 bases are TGCGCCAGCAATAGGGGAAATCAAGAGACCCAGTACTTC.

This rearrangement joins TRBV28 to TRBJ2-1; D is possibly TRBD2 (6 bases). The CDR3 is 16 residues long. V gave up 1 base and J gave up 0 bases, with 10 bases separating them. Germline V gives CDR1 MDHEN, CDR2 SYDVKM. In nucleotides, the CDR3 is TGTGCCAGCAGTTTATTTAGCGGAAGCTCCTACAATGAGCAGTTCTTC. Protein product: CASSLFSGSSYNEQFF. The complete variable domain, with remaining parts taken from reference TRBV28 and TRBJ2-1, reads DVKVTQSSRYLVKRTGEKVFLECVQDMDHENMFWYRQDPGLGLRLIYFSYDVKMKEKGDIPEGYSVSREKKERFSLILESASTNQTSMYLCASSLFSGSSYNEQFFGPGTRLTVL.

In this sample, this clone turned up a few times. The gene calls are TRBV5-1 and TRBJ2-5, with a possible D match to TRBD2 (6 bases). CDR3 length: 15 residues. V was cut by 0 bases and J by 5 bases, with 14 bases left in between. Looked up from germline, CDR1 is SGHRS and CDR2 is YFSETQ. Written as DNA, the CDR3 is TGCGCCAGCAGCTTGGGTGGGGGGTCCAGGGAGACCCAGTACTTC. Translation gives CASSLGGGSRETQYF.

The gene calls are TRBV9 and TRBJ2-7, with D perhaps assigned TRBD1 or TRBD2 (5 bases each). CDR1 is SGDLS, CDR2 YYNGEE, per germline. V lost 3 bases and J 0 bases, leaving 10 bases between the germline ends. The CDR3 is made up of 14 amino acids. CDR3: CASSERDLSYEQYF. In DNA, the CDR3 is TGTGCCAGCAGCGAACGGGACCTCTCCTACGAGCAGTACTTC.

This CDR3 is CASNQDWGTEAFF. CDR3 nucleotide sequence: TGTGCCAGCAATCAGGACTGGGGCACTGAAGCTTTCTTT. The chain uses TRBV2 and TRBJ1-1; D is ambiguous. Trimming pared 7 bases from V and 4 bases from J, leaving 13 bases between. The CDR3 loop spans 13 amino acids. Germline V lookup: CDR1 SNHLY, CDR2 FYNNEI. Full variable domain (rest looked up from reference TRBV2 and TRBJ1-1): EPEVTQTPSHQVTQMGQEVILRCVPISNHLYFYWYRQILGQKVEFLVSFYNNEISEKSEIFDDQFSVERPDGSNFTLKIRSTKLEDSAMYFCASNQDWGTEAFFGQGTRLTVV.

This chain links TRBV18 with TRBJ2-7, with no clear D. V lost 5 bases and J 6 bases, leaving 17 bases between the germline ends. This CDR3 comprises 14 residues. Germline-derived CDR1 and CDR2 are KGHSH and LQKENI. Here the CDR3 reads CASSTTLPSSEQYF. The DNA for the CDR3 is TGTGCCAGCTCAACAACGCTCCCCTCGTCCGAGCAGTACTTC.